This T cell receptor (beta chain) was found in a study of shared clonotypes between healthy human individuals. Germline loops: CDR1 SGHRS, CDR2 YFSETQ. V shed 1 base and J shed 6 bases, with 10 bases lying between them. This CDR3 region has 13 residues. Sequencing was performed with immunoSEQ multiplex PCR; in TCRdb, only in-frame clones are kept and a portion is missing. Among about 2,500,000 clones listed, approximately 90% were seen once. The clonotype was recovered from a man aged 18 to 29 in good health. The chain links TRBV5-1 to TRBJ1-1; the D gene is possibly TRBD1 (5 bases). The sample was naive CD4+ T cells sorted from blood. Documented subset: CD45RA+ positively selected. CDR3: CASSLSVQAEAFF. CDR3 nucleotides: TGCGCCAGCAGCTTGAGTGTACAGGCTGAAGCTTTCTTT.